These 8 T cell receptor beta chains were all obtained from the same sample, sequenced in a study of T cell responses to AZD1222 COVID-19 vaccine. This table comes from immunoSEQ multiplex PCR, and its TCRdb copy is limited to in-frame clones, with some not included. Of roughly 120,000 clones listed, 70% to 90% are singletons. Material: peripheral blood, obtained on day 0 of AZD1222 vaccination. These receptors were taken from an adult in good health.

This chain joins TRBV19 and TRBJ1-6, with D perhaps TRBD1 (6 bases). Trimming removed 9 bases from V and 3 bases from J, with 15 bases in between. From germline, CDR1 is LNHDA and CDR2 SQIVND (reference sequence). The CDR3 loop spans 15 amino acids. The CDR3 protein is CASAGQTNYNSPLHF. The CDR3, as DNA: TGTGCCAGCGCTGGACAGACCAACTATAATTCACCCCTCCACTTT.

The chain uses TRBV19 and TRBJ1-3; maybe TRBD1 (5 bases). V shed 1 base and J shed 2 bases, with 9 bases lying between them. Germline V gives CDR1 LNHDA, CDR2 SQIVND (reference sequence). CDR3 length: 15 residues. This CDR3 is CASSIGGKAGNTIYF. CDR3 nucleotides: TGTGCCAGTAGTATAGGGGGGAAGGCTGGAAACACCATATATTTT.

This clone has only one observation. The rearrangement uses TRBV6-5 and TRBJ2-3; no definite D call. The germline V gene has CDR1 MNHEY and CDR2 SVGAGI. The CDR3 length is 12 residues. V was clipped by 2 bases and J by 2 bases, with 2 bases between them. The CDR3 DNA follows: TGTGCCAGCAGTTACAACACAGATACGCAGTATTTT. It translates to CASSYNTDTQYF.

The V and J genes are TRBV2 and TRBJ2-7; 7 positions agree with TRBD2. CDR3 length: 17 residues. With 7 bases clipped from V and 0 bases from J, the junction kept 15 bases outside the gene matches. CDR1 is SNHLY, CDR2 FYNNEI, per germline. CDR3 DNA: TGTGCCAGCACCCAGCGGGATAACCTTCCGGCCTCCTACGAGCAGTACTTC. Translation: CASTQRDNLPASYEQYF.

This sequence joins TRBV11-1 and TRBJ1-3, with TRBD1 as a possible D gene (6 bases). Per the germline V gene, CDR1 is SGHAT and CDR2 is FQDESV (reference sequence). Trimming shortened V by 2 bases and J by 4 bases, and 15 bases separated the two germline ends. The CDR3 has 16 amino acids. CDR3 nucleotide sequence: TGTGCCAGCAGCTTACCCCTGGGGGGACACGGAAACACCATATATTTT. It is translated as CASSLPLGGHGNTIYF. The whole variable domain, remainder taken from reference TRBV11-1 and TRBJ1-3, is EAEVAQSPRYKITEKSQAVAFWCDPISGHATLYWYRQILGQGPELLVQFQDESVVDDSQLPKDRFSAERLKGVDSTLKIQPAELGDSAMYLCASSLPLGGHGNTIYFGEGSWLTVV.

The rearrangement links TRBV20-1 to TRBJ2-4, with D possibly TRBD1 on 6 matching bases. In germline, CDR1 is DFQATT, CDR2 SNEGSKA (reference sequence). This CDR3 comprises 17 residues. V lost 3 bases to trimming and J lost 0 bases, with 18 bases between them. CDR3 residues: CSASRPHRAGAKNIQYF. The CDR3 nucleotides are TGCAGTGCTAGTCGGCCCCACAGGGCGGGAGCCAAAAACATTCAGTACTTC.

This clone was counted a single time. The rearrangement uses TRBV7-2 and TRBJ2-7, with TRBD2 matching 8 bases. J lost 3 bases, V lost 5 bases, and 15 bases had no gene match. This CDR3 is built from 17 residues. Germline V CDR1 and CDR2: SGHTA, FQGNSA. This chain's CDR3 is CASSQSGYTGGHYEQYF. The CDR3 DNA is TGTGCCAGCAGCCAAAGCGGCTATACGGGAGGGCACTACGAGCAGTACTTC.

The V and J genes are TRBV6-5 and TRBJ1-2; the match to TRBD1 covers 7 bases. This CDR3 has 13 amino acids. Germline assignment: CDR1 MNHEY and CDR2 SVGAGI. V lost 2 bases to trimming and J lost 8 bases; unmatched junction nucleotides: 5. The CDR3 region is CASSYNRGSGYTF. For the CDR3, the DNA is TGTGCCAGCAGTTACAACAGGGGCTCCGGCTACACCTTC.